This entry concerns a single TCR beta chain. As yet, its antigen is unknown. The data were taken from a study of identical twins. Whole-study findings and limits: For cord blood, abundant beta clonotypes had fewer insertions, unlike memory repertoires, which showed none.

The V segment lost 1 base and the J segment 1 base; nucleotides outside the gene matches: 3. Germline-derived CDR1 and CDR2 are SGHTA and FQGNSA. The CDR3 is 16 amino acids. TCRdb re-called the 5' RACE reads with MiXCR, one entry per CDR3 protein. The repertoire includes about 810,000 distinct CDR3 sequences, 10% to 15% of them detected once, and around 1.6% sits in the top ten. These same records also appear under a second study, on yellow fever vaccine responses in identical twins. As reported in that work: The T cell response to vaccination in identical twins was reportedly partly convergent and partly personalized.

The V and J genes are TRBV7-2 and TRBJ2-3; TRBD2 matches 9 bases. The receptor's source is a woman aged 18 to 35 in good health. The material sequenced was PBMCs. The CDR3 loop reads CASSLVAGAGTDTQYF. CDR3 in DNA: TGTGCCAGCAGCTTAGTAGCGGGGGCGGGCACAGATACGCAGTATTTT.